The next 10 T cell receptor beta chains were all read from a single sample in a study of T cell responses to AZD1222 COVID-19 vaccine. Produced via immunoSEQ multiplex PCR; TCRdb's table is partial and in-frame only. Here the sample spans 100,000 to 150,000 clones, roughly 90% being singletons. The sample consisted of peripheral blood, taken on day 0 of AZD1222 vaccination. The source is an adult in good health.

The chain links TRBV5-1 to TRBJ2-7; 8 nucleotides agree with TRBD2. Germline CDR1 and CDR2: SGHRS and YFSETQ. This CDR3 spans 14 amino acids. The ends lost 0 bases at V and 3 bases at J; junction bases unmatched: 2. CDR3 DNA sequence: TGCGCCAGCAGCTTGGAAGGGACTAGCTACGAGCAGTACTTC. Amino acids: CASSLEGTSYEQYF.

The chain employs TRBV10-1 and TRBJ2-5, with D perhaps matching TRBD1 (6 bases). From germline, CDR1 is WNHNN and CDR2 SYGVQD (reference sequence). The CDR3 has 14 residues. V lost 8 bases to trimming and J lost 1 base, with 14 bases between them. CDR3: CASPLSRGQETQYF. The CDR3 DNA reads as TGCGCCAGCCCCTTATCCAGGGGCCAAGAGACCCAGTACTTC.

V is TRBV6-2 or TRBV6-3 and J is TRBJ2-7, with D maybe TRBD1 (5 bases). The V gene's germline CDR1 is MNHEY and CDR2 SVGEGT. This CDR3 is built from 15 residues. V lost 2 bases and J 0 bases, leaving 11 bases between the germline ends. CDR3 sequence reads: CASSYLQDISYEQYF. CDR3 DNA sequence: TGTGCCAGCAGTTACCTGCAGGACATCTCCTACGAGCAGTACTTC.

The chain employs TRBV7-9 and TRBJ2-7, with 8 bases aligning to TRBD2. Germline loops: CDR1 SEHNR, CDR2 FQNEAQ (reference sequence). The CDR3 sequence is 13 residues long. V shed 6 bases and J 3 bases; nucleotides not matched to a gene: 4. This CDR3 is CASSQLADYEQYF. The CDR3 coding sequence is TGTGCCAGCAGTCAACTAGCGGACTACGAGCAGTACTTC.

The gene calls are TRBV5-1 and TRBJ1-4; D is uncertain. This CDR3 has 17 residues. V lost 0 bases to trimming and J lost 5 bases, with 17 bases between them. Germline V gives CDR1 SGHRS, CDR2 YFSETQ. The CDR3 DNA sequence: TGCGCCAGCAGCTTGGGTGGCGGGAAAGTTTTAAATGAAAAACTGTTTTTT. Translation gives CASSLGGGKVLNEKLFF. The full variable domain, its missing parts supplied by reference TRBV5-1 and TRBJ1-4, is KAGVTQTPRYLIKTRGQQVTLSCSPISGHRSVSWYQQTPGQGLQFLFEYFSETQRNKGNFPGRFSGRQFSNSRSEMNVSTLELGDSALYLCASSLGGGKVLNEKLFFGSGTQLSVL.

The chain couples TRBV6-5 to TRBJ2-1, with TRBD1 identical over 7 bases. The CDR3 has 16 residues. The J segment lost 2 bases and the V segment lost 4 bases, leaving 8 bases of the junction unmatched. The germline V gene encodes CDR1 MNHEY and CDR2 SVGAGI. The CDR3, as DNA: TGTGCCAGCAGTTTCAATACCGGGACAGCCTACAATGAGCAGTTCTTC. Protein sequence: CASSFNTGTAYNEQFF.

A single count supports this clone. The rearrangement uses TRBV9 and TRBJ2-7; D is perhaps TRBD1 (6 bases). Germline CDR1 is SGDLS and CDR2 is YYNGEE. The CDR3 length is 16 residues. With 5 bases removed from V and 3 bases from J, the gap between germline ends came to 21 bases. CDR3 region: CASSEGGDGGLYEQYF. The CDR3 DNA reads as TGTGCCAGCAGTGAAGGGGGAGATGGGGGCCTCTACGAGCAGTACTTC.

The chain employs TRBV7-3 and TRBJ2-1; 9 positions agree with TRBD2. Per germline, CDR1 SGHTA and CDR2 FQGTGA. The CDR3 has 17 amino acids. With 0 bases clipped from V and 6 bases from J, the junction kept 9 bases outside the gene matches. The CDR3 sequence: CASSLTSAGGASNEQFF. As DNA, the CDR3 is TGTGCCAGCAGCTTAACTTCGGCGGGAGGGGCGTCCAATGAGCAGTTCTTC.

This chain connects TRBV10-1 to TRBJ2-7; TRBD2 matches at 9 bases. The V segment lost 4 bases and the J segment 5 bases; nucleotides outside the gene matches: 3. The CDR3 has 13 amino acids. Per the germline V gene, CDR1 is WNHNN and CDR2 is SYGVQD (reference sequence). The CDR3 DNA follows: TGCGCCAGCAGTGGGCTAGCGGGACACGAGCAGTACTTC. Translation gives CASSGLAGHEQYF.

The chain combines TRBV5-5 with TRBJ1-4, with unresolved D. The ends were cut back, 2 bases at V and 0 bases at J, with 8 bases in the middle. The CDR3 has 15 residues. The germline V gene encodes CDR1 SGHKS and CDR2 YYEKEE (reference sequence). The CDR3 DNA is TGTGCCAGCAGCTTTGAAGATGCAACTAATGAAAAACTGTTTTTT. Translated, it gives CASSFEDATNEKLFF.